The 23 T cell receptor beta chains in this list originate from one sample, sequenced in a study of blood T cell repertoires in COVID-19. Data came from immunoSEQ multiplex PCR; TCRdb stores just in-frame clones and leaves some out. In the table there are some 94,000 clones, 84% of which are singletons. Source material: peripheral blood. The origin of the receptors is a man aged 65 to 79 with active or convalescent COVID-19.

V usage is TRBV2 and J usage is TRBJ2-2, with D tentatively TRBD2 (7 bases). CDR1 is SNHLY and CDR2 is FYNNEI in the germline V gene. Trimming left V 8 bases short and J 4 bases short, with 17 bases between. CDR3 size: 15 residues. CDR3 in DNA: TGTGCCAGCCAAGGGGAGGGGGTCGTCACCGGGGAGCTGTTTTTT. It specifies CASQGEGVVTGELFF. Full variable domain (rest looked up from reference TRBV2 and TRBJ2-2): EPEVTQTPSHQVTQMGQEVILRCVPISNHLYFYWYRQILGQKVEFLVSFYNNEISEKSEIFDDQFSVERPDGSNFTLKIRSTKLEDSAMYFCASQGEGVVTGELFFGEGSRLTVL.

This clone was seen more than once but under ten times. The rearrangement joins TRBV2 to TRBJ1-1, with 7 bases lining up with TRBD1. CDR1 SNHLY and CDR2 FYNNEI come from the germline V gene. The CDR3 is 14 residues long. The V segment lost 5 bases and the J segment 5 bases; nucleotides outside the gene matches: 8. The DNA for the CDR3 is TGTGCCAGCAGTCCGCAGGGGGAGAGGACTGAAGCTTTCTTT. It translates to CASSPQGERTEAFF.

The chain has TRBV7-3 and TRBJ1-3, with D tentatively TRBD1 (6 bases). The CDR3 has 15 amino acids. Germline V gene lookup returns CDR1 SGHTA and CDR2 FQGTGA. Trimming took off 0 bases at V and 0 bases at J, with 6 bases between the two ends. The CDR3 DNA reads TGTGCCAGCAGCTTAACAGGGGGCTCTGGAAACACCATATATTTT. The encoded protein is CASSLTGGSGNTIYF.

The chain employs TRBV7-9 and TRBJ2-1; 8 nucleotides match TRBD1. The CDR3 consists of 15 residues. V shed 5 bases and J 0 bases; nucleotides not matched to a gene: 3. Per germline, CDR1 SEHNR and CDR2 FQNEAQ (reference sequence). CDR3 nucleotides: TGTGCCAGCAGCGGGACAGGAAGCTCCTACAATGAGCAGTTCTTC. It encodes CASSGTGSSYNEQFF.

This clone occurred once. This sequence joins TRBV5-1 and TRBJ2-7; D possibly corresponds to TRBD2 (6 bases). Germline loops: CDR1 SGHRS, CDR2 YFSETQ. V was trimmed by 0 bases and J by 0 bases, leaving 10 bases between them. The CDR3 extends over 15 amino acids. Here the CDR3 reads CASSLVQGGSYEQYF. The CDR3 DNA sequence: TGCGCCAGCAGCTTGGTCCAGGGAGGCTCCTACGAGCAGTACTTC.

This chain connects TRBV4-1 to TRBJ2-3, with a possible D match to TRBD1 (6 bases). V lost 0 bases and J 4 bases, leaving 11 bases between the germline ends. CDR1 and CDR2 (germline): MGHRA, YSYEKL. This CDR3 spans 15 amino acids. This CDR3 reads CASSQEQGAPDTQYF. CDR3 sequence (DNA): TGCGCCAGCAGCCAAGAACAGGGCGCCCCAGATACGCAGTATTTT.

The genes are TRBV9 and TRBJ1-1; D perhaps matches TRBD1 (6 bases). The CDR3 length is 14 residues. V lost 3 bases, J lost 1 base, and 10 bases lay in between. Germline V gene sequence: CDR1 SGDLS, CDR2 YYNGEE. Here the CDR3 DNA reads TGTGCCAGCAGCGCCATACAGGGGAACACTGAAGCTTTCTTT. It encodes CASSAIQGNTEAFF.

The chain uses TRBV7-2 and TRBJ2-7; D not resolved. The CDR3 consists of 14 residues. V was pared by 6 bases and J by 1 base, with 13 bases between. The germline V gene encodes CDR1 SGHTA and CDR2 FQGNSA. The DNA for the CDR3 is TGTGCCAGCAGTTACTCCCTGTGGTCCTACGAGCAGTACTTC. It yields the protein CASSYSLWSYEQYF.

V and J are TRBV28 and TRBJ2-7; D is unresolved. Germline V gene sequence: CDR1 MDHEN, CDR2 SYDVKM. This CDR3 region has 13 residues. Trimming removed 5 bases from V and 6 bases from J, with 14 bases in between. CDR3 protein: CASSDLPLLEQYF. The CDR3, as DNA: TGTGCCAGCAGTGATCTTCCCCTACTCGAGCAGTACTTC.

The gene calls are TRBV7-2 and TRBJ2-5; 16 bases line up with TRBD2. The length of the CDR3 is 17 residues. Germline CDR1 SGHTA, CDR2 FQGNSA. J lost 4 bases, V lost 3 bases, and 5 bases had no gene match. Written as DNA, the CDR3 is TGTGCCAGCAGCTTGGGGACTAGCGGGGGGGGCGGAGAGACCCAGTACTTC. Protein: CASSLGTSGGGGETQYF.

This clone has a single count. The chain joins TRBV19 to TRBJ2-2; TRBD2 agrees at 8 bases. CDR3 size: 13 residues. Germline assignment: CDR1 LNHDA and CDR2 SQIVND (reference sequence). The CDR3 nucleotides are TGTGTCCGGGCGGGGGGCCCCGCCGGGGAGCTGTTTTTT. Protein: CVRAGGPAGELFF.

The CDR3 region is CASSLFRGLGYGYTF. CDR3 coding DNA: TGTGCCAGCAGTTTATTCAGGGGGCTAGGCTATGGCTACACCTTC. This sequence joins TRBV28 and TRBJ1-2; 8 nucleotides agree with TRBD1. V was clipped by 1 base and J by 4 bases; unmatched bases: 5. The germline V gene encodes CDR1 MDHEN and CDR2 SYDVKM. This CDR3 spans 15 amino acids.

The chain links TRBV4-2 to TRBJ2-5, with TRBD2 matching over 9 bases. The ends lost 4 bases at V and 3 bases at J; junction bases unmatched: 3. CDR1 and CDR2 (germline): LGHNA, YNFKEQ. The CDR3 extends over 14 amino acids. CDR3 loop: CASSLGLAEETQYF. The CDR3 nucleotides are TGTGCCAGCAGCCTGGGACTAGCAGAAGAGACCCAGTACTTC.

Here the CDR3 reads CATMPGGTGLRNYGYTF. The CDR3 region has the DNA TGTGCCACCATGCCCGGGGGGACAGGGTTACGGAACTATGGCTACACCTTC. The chain is built from TRBV28 and TRBJ1-2; 9 bases line up with TRBD1. V trimming: 10 bases; J trimming: 2 bases; junction bases outside the gene matches: 17. The CDR3 spans 17 residues. Germline CDR1 MDHEN, CDR2 SYDVKM.

The chain recombines TRBV2 with TRBJ2-3, with 11 bases identical to TRBD2. Germline CDR1 and CDR2: SNHLY and FYNNEI. V was pared by 0 bases and J by 4 bases, with 6 bases of the junction left unmatched. The CDR3 has 17 residues. The DNA of the CDR3 is TGTGCCAGCAGTGAAGCCTCCCTAGCGGGGGGCGCAGATACGCAGTATTTT. Translating it yields CASSEASLAGGADTQYF.

V gene TRBV7-6 combines with J gene TRBJ2-2; D not certain. Germline V gives CDR1 SGHVS, CDR2 FNYEAQ. Trimming took 3 bases from V and 1 from J, leaving 3 bases between them. The CDR3 consists of 13 residues. For the CDR3, the DNA is TGTGCCAGCAGCTTCGGGAACACCGGGGAGCTGTTTTTT. Translated: CASSFGNTGELFF.

The chain links TRBV4-2 to TRBJ2-2, with 8 bases fitting TRBD1. The germline V gene has CDR1 LGHNA and CDR2 YNFKEQ. The V gene end was trimmed by 3 bases and the J gene end by 3 bases; junction bases not matched to a gene: 3. The CDR3 has 15 residues. In DNA form, the CDR3 reads TGTGCCAGCAGCCAGGCGGACAGGGACACCGGGGAGCTGTTTTTT. This gives the protein CASSQADRDTGELFF.

The V call is TRBV30, the J call TRBJ2-7, with D perhaps TRBD2 (5 bases). Trimming left V 4 bases short and J 4 bases short, with 11 bases between. Per germline, CDR1 GTSNPN and CDR2 SVGIG (reference sequence). This CDR3 contains 12 residues. Here the CDR3 DNA reads TGTGCCTGGAATCCTGGCGGGTACGAGCAGTACTTC. Protein: CAWNPGGYEQYF.

The chain employs TRBV6-2 or TRBV6-3 and TRBJ2-5; D not resolved. The germline CDR1 and CDR2 sequences are MNHEY and SVGEGT. Trimming removed 0 bases from V and 7 bases from J, with 12 bases in between. The CDR3 covers 14 residues. CDR3 protein: CASSYSTQPGTQYF. As DNA, the CDR3 is TGTGCCAGCAGTTACTCGACCCAACCAGGGACCCAGTACTTC.

CDR3 protein: CASSPMRQGQETQYF. The CDR3 region has the DNA TGTGCCAGCTCACCAATGAGACAGGGGCAAGAGACCCAGTACTTC. The rearrangement links TRBV18 to TRBJ2-5, with 8 bases fitting TRBD1. The germline CDR1 and CDR2 sequences are KGHSH and LQKENI. The junction had 4 bases not matched to a gene; V was cut back by 2 bases and J by 2 bases. This CDR3 is built from 15 residues. Based on the CDR3 plus reference TRBV18 and TRBJ2-5, the full variable domain is NAGVMQNPRHLVRRRGQEARLRCSPMKGHSHVYWYRQLPEEGLKFMVYLQKENIIDESGMPKERFSAEFPKEGPSILRIQQVVRGDSAAYFCASSPMRQGQETQYFGPGTRLLVL.

The gene calls are TRBV6-1 and TRBJ1-1, with TRBD1 identical over 11 bases. V gave up 3 bases and J gave up 1 base; unmatched junction bases: 16. Germline V gene sequence: CDR1 MNHNS, CDR2 SASEGT. The CDR3 consists of 20 residues. The CDR3 protein is CASSDDLWTGGSGRNTEAFF. The CDR3 DNA follows: TGTGCCAGCAGTGATGACCTTTGGACAGGGGGCTCGGGAAGGAACACTGAAGCTTTCTTT.

The chain uses TRBV6-1 and TRBJ2-1; 9 bases match TRBD2. CDR3 length: 18 amino acids. J was trimmed by 7 bases and V by 1 base; bases with no gene match: 14. Germline CDR1 MNHNS, CDR2 SASEGT. The CDR3 loop is CASSEDRLAAGGVNEQFF. Here the CDR3 DNA reads TGTGCCAGCAGTGAAGACCGCCTCGCGGCGGGGGGGGTAAATGAGCAGTTCTTC.

This clone has just one count. The V gene is TRBV19, the J gene TRBJ1-1, with a tentative D call TRBD1 (6 bases). There are 15 residues in the CDR3. Deletions cut 6 bases from V and 1 base from J, with 15 bases between. Germline loops: CDR1 LNHDA, CDR2 SQIVND (reference sequence). The chain's CDR3 is CASSTQGTGNTEAFF. The CDR3 DNA reads as TGTGCCAGTAGCACCCAGGGGACGGGGAACACTGAAGCTTTCTTT.